This T cell receptor (beta chain) was sequenced in a study of siplizumab effects on memory and regulatory T cells. Researchers sequenced unstimulated naive, memory, effector memory and TEMRA subsets in a few donor pairs. As concerns this clone: The antigen is undetermined.

The assay covered roughly 97,000 TCR templates per sample. TCRdb's copy holds only in-frame clones and misses some; the assay was immunoSEQ multiplex PCR. The sample records approximately 60,000 clones, approximately 96% being singletons. Study observations and caveats: With siplizumab, mappable alloreactive CD4+ clones averaged 68.8% Treg-derived, versus around 30% in controls.

The CDR3 is made up of 15 amino acids. V lost 3 bases and J lost 1; bases outside the gene matches: 5. Germline V gene data show CDR1 as SGDLS and CDR2 as YYNGEE. The chain joins TRBV9 to TRBJ2-7; TRBD1 matches at 9 bases. The sample taken for sequencing was naive CD8+ T cells sorted from blood. This TCR came from a human donor in good health. The CDR3 sequence: CASSDGTGPSYEQYF. The CDR3 DNA follows: TGTGCCAGCAGCGACGGGACAGGGCCATCCTACGAGCAGTACTTC. The complete variable domain, with remaining parts taken from reference TRBV9 and TRBJ2-7, reads DSGVTQTPKHLITATGQRVTLRCSPRSGDLSVYWYQQSLDQGLQFLIQYYNGEERAKGNILERFSAQQFPDLHSELNLSSLELGDSALYFCASSDGTGPSYEQYFGPGTRLTVT.